The T cell receptor beta chain described here comes from a study of tumor-infiltrating lymphocytes in primary liver carcinoma. Both RNA and DNA were isolated together from approximately 22-30 mg of bulk tissue that had not been sorted. The length of the CDR3 is 16 residues. Germline V CDR1 and CDR2: SGHDN, FVKESK. Of note for this clonotype: One junction end disagrees with the germline gene, perhaps due to a read error.

Starting from approximately 470 ng of total RNA, TCR beta cDNA was produced with a primer in the constant region. Slightly modified ARM-PCR, run as three nested multiplex PCR rounds, produced the TCR beta libraries. TRBV1-TRBV30 forward primers paired with a C-beta reverse primer drove the first two PCR rounds, roughly 10 cycles each. TCRdb reprocessed the multiplex PCR reads with MiXCR, giving one entry per CDR3 protein. The table lists around 60,000 distinct CDR3 sequences, over 60% of them singletons. The TCR originated in a man aged 40-55 years with primary liver carcinoma and hepatitis B virus infection. The V gene is TRBV14, the J gene TRBJ2-2, with a weak D call TRBD2 (5 bases). The sequencing input was liver tumor tissue from sampling region 4. Subset denoted: tumor region T4, right-lateral pole. DNA of the CDR3: TGTGCCAGCAGCCACAGAAGGGCGGAACTCACCGGGGTGCTGTTTTTT. Its protein product is CASSHRRAELTGVLFF.